This TCR beta chain appears in the sequencing data of a study of technical replicates of blood from a few donors. Repertoires were generated with immunoSEQ multiplex PCR, while TCRdb's copy carries only in-frame clones and drops some. This table has about 81,000 clones, around 95% appearing once. The CDR3 is 14 residues long. Germline lookup yields CDR1 SGHTA and CDR2 FQGTGA. Trimming removed 6 bases from V and 4 bases from J, with 15 bases in between. The clonotype was recovered from a human donor in good health. Input material: T cells isolated from PBMCs. This chain links TRBV7-3 with TRBJ1-1, with a weak D call TRBD1 (5 bases). This CDR3 is CASRPPGLGTEAFF. Here the CDR3 DNA reads TGTGCCAGCAGACCTCCAGGGTTAGGCACTGAAGCTTTCTTT.